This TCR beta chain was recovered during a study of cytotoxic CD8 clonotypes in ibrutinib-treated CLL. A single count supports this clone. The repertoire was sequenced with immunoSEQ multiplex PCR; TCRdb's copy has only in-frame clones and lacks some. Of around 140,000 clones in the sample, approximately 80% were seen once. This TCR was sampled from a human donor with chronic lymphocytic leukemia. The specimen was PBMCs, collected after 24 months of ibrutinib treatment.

The CDR3 sequence: CASSLTPGGGAVTNEKLFF. The CDR3 DNA follows: TGTGCCAGCAGTCTAACCCCAGGGGGAGGAGCGGTAACTAATGAAAAACTGTTTTTT. The V gene is TRBV28, the J gene TRBJ1-4; 7 bases are shared with TRBD1. The germline CDR1 and CDR2 sequences are MDHEN and SYDVKM. The junction had 16 bases not matched to a gene; V was cut back by 5 bases and J by 1 base. The length of the CDR3 is 19 residues. Full variable domain (rest looked up from reference TRBV28 and TRBJ1-4): DVKVTQSSRYLVKRTGEKVFLECVQDMDHENMFWYRQDPGLGLRLIYFSYDVKMKEKGDIPEGYSVSREKKERFSLILESASTNQTSMYLCASSLTPGGGAVTNEKLFFGSGTQLSVL.